This is a list of T cell receptor beta chains from one sample in a study of blood T cell repertoires in COVID-19. Assay: immunoSEQ multiplex PCR; the TCRdb copy retains only in-frame clones and omits some. Of approximately 160,000 clones in the sample, 84% were seen once. Sequenced sample: peripheral blood. These receptors were collected from a man aged 35-49 years who had recovered from COVID-19. Both conserved end residues are part of each CDR3. A D gene is named only where the DNA matches it firmly. A clone size is listed for some rows: how often the clone was seen (once, few, many), or a class if it is expanded.

clone_size j_call d_call v_call cdr3_nt cdr3_aa
- TRBJ2-5 TRBD1 TRBV12-3/TRBV12-4 TGTGCCAGCAGTAGAGGGACAGGGGAGACCCAGTACTTC CASSRGTGETQYF
- TRBJ2-1 TRBD2 TRBV7-8 TGTGCCAGCAGCTTAATGGCTAGCGGGGGAATACGCTCCTACAATGAGCAGTTCTTC CASSLMASGGIRSYNEQFF
- TRBJ2-3 TRBD2 TRBV6-6 TGTGCCACTCAGACTAGCGGGGTTGGGGCAGATACGCAGTATTTT CATQTSGVGADTQYF
- TRBJ2-1 TRBD2 TRBV29-1 TGCAGCGCCCGGCCGGGGCGGGAGTGGTCCTACAATGAGCAGTTCTTC CSARPGREWSYNEQFF
- TRBJ2-5 - TRBV9 TGTGCCAGCACGCGGGACAGTGAAGAGACCCAGTACTTC CASTRDSEETQYF
- TRBJ1-6 TRBD1 TRBV6-4 TGTGCCAGCAGTTACAGGGGATGTCGTTCACCCCTCCACTTT CASSYRGCRSPLHF
- TRBJ1-3 - TRBV27 TGTGCCAGCAGTTTATATGGGCAGGCGAGAAACACCATATATTTT CASSLYGQARNTIYF
- TRBJ1-2 - TRBV24-1 TGTGCCACCAGTGACGTGGGGGCGCAAAACTATGGCTACACCTTC CATSDVGAQNYGYTF
few TRBJ2-3 TRBD1 TRBV29-1 TGCAGCGTTGAGCCGACAGGGGTGAGCACAGATACGCAGTATTTT CSVEPTGVSTDTQYF
- TRBJ2-1 - TRBV15 TGTGCCACCAGCAGAGAAAGAAGGCCCGGAGGGCCTAGTTTTCCCTACAATGAGCAGTTCTTC CATSRERRPGGPSFPYNEQFF
- TRBJ2-7 - TRBV18 TGTGCCAGCTCACCAACCGCCGCGTCCTACGAGCAGTACTTC CASSPTAASYEQYF
- TRBJ2-1 - TRBV5-1 TGCGCCAGCAGCTTGGACGGCGGTTACAATGAGCAGTTCTTC CASSLDGGYNEQFF
- TRBJ1-3 TRBD1 TRBV7-6 TGTGCCAGCAGCCTTCGACAGGGGATCAGCTCTGGAAACACCATATATTTT CASSLRQGISSGNTIYF
few TRBJ1-5 - TRBV10-3 TGTGCCATCAGTGGGAGAGGCAATCAGCCCCAGCATTTT CAISGRGNQPQHF
- TRBJ1-4 - TRBV5-1 TGCGCCAGCAGTCAGGGCGGAGAGGACGGGAATGAAAAACTGTTTTTT CASSQGGEDGNEKLFF
- TRBJ2-5 TRBD2 TRBV6-2/TRBV6-3 TGTGCCAGCAGTTACGGTCTAGCGGGGGGCCAAGAGACCCAGTACTTC CASSYGLAGGQETQYF
- TRBJ1-5 TRBD1 TRBV10-3 TGTGCCATCAGTGCAGGGGGGCAGCCCCAGCATTTT CAISAGGQPQHF
- TRBJ1-5 - TRBV6-2/TRBV6-3 TGTGCCAGCAGTTACAGGGGCGCGGGCAATCAGCCCCAGCATTTT CASSYRGAGNQPQHF
- TRBJ2-2 TRBD1 TRBV6-1 TGTGCCAGCAGTGAATTCGGACAGGGGGGAACCGGGGAGCTGTTTTTT CASSEFGQGGTGELFF
- TRBJ2-7 - TRBV4-1 TGCGCCAGCAGCCAAGAGTTTGCTAGCGATTACGAGCAGTACTTC CASSQEFASDYEQYF
- TRBJ2-7 TRBD2 TRBV7-2 TGTGCCAGCAGACTGACCCTAGCGGCTTACGAGCAGTACTTC CASRLTLAAYEQYF
- TRBJ2-1 TRBD2 TRBV7-8 TGTGCCAGCAGCTTAGAGGGGGGAAGTAGCGGGAGTAATGAGCAGTTCTTC CASSLEGGSSGSNEQFF
- TRBJ1-2 - TRBV6-6 TGTGCCAGCACCCTACAGGGAGCCTATGGCTACACCTTC CASTLQGAYGYTF
- TRBJ1-2 - TRBV7-9 TGTGCCAGCAGCTTAGTTCTGGGCCATGCCTTC CASSLVLGHAF
once TRBJ2-5 - TRBV7-8 TGTGCCAGCAGCTTGACAGGAGAGGAGGCGTGGAAGTCGGAGACCCAGTACTTC CASSLTGEEAWKSETQYF
- TRBJ2-1 TRBD2 TRBV6-5 TGTGCCAGCAGTTACTCTAGCGGGGTCGGGGGTGAGCAGTTCTTC CASSYSSGVGGEQFF
- TRBJ2-7 - TRBV9 TGTGCCAGCAGCATTACGGCAGGGGTTTACGAGCAGTACTTC CASSITAGVYEQYF
- TRBJ1-2 - TRBV5-6 TGTGCCAGCAGCTTGCAGGGGAGCGGCGGAGCCGGCTACACCTTC CASSLQGSGGAGYTF
- TRBJ2-1 TRBD1 TRBV13 TGTGCCAGCAGCCAGGGGGTTGGGACAGAGGCCTACAATGAGCAGTTCTTC CASSQGVGTEAYNEQFF
- TRBJ1-2 - TRBV5-5 TGTGCCAGCAGCTGGGAGATACATGGCTACACCTTC CASSWEIHGYTF
- TRBJ1-5 - TRBV5-4 TGTGCCAGCAGCTTGGGAAGGGGTCAGCCCCAGCATTTT CASSLGRGQPQHF
- TRBJ1-5 TRBD1 TRBV5-6 TGTGCCAGCAGCTTAGGGGGCCTTAATCAGCCCCAGCATTTT CASSLGGLNQPQHF
- TRBJ1-2 - TRBV28 TGTGCCAGCACCCCCGGGGGGGCTTATGGCTACACCTTC CASTPGGAYGYTF
few TRBJ1-2 - TRBV6-5 TGTGCCAGCAGGTACGACGGATACACGGGAGGCTACACCTTC CASRYDGYTGGYTF
- TRBJ1-4 TRBD1 TRBV27 TGTGCCAGCAGTTTATCGGGACAGGGATATGAAAAACTGTTTTTT CASSLSGQGYEKLFF
- TRBJ1-1 TRBD1 TRBV9 TGTGCCAGCAGCGAACCACAGGGGGCTGGCACTGAAGCTTTCTTT CASSEPQGAGTEAFF
few TRBJ1-1 - TRBV4-2 TGTGCCAGCAGCCAATCAGGGGACGTTGGTGAAGCTTTCTTT CASSQSGDVGEAFF
- TRBJ1-3 - TRBV28 TGTGCCAGCAGTTTAAGCGGGCGCAACACCATATATTTT CASSLSGRNTIYF
- TRBJ2-1 TRBD1 TRBV7-2 TGTGCCAGCAGCTTAGTCGGACAGGGCTCCTACAATGAGCAGTTCTTC CASSLVGQGSYNEQFF
- TRBJ1-2 TRBD1 TRBV5-4 TGTGCCAGCAGCTTGGGATCTGGACAGGGCACCGGCTACACCTTC CASSLGSGQGTGYTF
- TRBJ1-1 - TRBV7-2 TGTGCCAGCAGCCCGCGGACAGCCCAGGGAAACACTGAAGCTTTCTTT CASSPRTAQGNTEAFF
- TRBJ2-3 - TRBV29-1 TGCAGCGCCGAGGACAGTACAGATACGCAGTATTTT CSAEDSTDTQYF
- TRBJ2-5 - TRBV28 TGTGCCAGCAGCCCAGGTCAAGAGACCCAGTACTTC CASSPGQETQYF
- TRBJ2-1 TRBD1 TRBV19 TGTGCCAGTAGTGCCGGGACAGGGGGCTACAATGAGCAGTTCTTC CASSAGTGGYNEQFF
once TRBJ2-7 TRBD1 TRBV6-5 TGTGCCAGCAGTTACTCCAGGACAGGGTCTTCCTACGAGCAGTACTTC CASSYSRTGSSYEQYF
- TRBJ2-2 TRBD2 TRBV9 TGTGCCAGCAGCGTAGTCAGCGGGATCACCGGGGAGCTGTTTTTT CASSVVSGITGELFF
- TRBJ1-5 - TRBV7-8 TGTGCCAGCAGCTTAGCGAGGGATAGCAATCAGCCCCAGCATTTT CASSLARDSNQPQHF
- TRBJ2-3 TRBD2 TRBV27 TGTGCCAGCAATCATCGGCTAGCGGTCTCAACAGATACGCAGTATTTT CASNHRLAVSTDTQYF
few TRBJ1-1 - TRBV6-5 TGTGCCAGCAGACCTCAGAAAACCACTGAAGCTTTCTTT CASRPQKTTEAFF
once TRBJ2-7 - TRBV2 TGTGCCAGCAGCGCTTCCAGATCCTACGAGCAGTACTTC CASSASRSYEQYF